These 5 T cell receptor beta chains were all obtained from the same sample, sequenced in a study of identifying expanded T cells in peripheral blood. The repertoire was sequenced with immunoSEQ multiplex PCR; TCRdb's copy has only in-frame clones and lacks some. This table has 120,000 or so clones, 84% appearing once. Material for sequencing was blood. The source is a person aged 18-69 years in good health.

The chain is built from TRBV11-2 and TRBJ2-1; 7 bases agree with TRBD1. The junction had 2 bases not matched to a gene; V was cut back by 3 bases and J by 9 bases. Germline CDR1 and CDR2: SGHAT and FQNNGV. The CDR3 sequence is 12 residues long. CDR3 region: CASSFHRGEQFF. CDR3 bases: TGTGCCAGCAGCTTCCACAGGGGTGAGCAGTTCTTC.

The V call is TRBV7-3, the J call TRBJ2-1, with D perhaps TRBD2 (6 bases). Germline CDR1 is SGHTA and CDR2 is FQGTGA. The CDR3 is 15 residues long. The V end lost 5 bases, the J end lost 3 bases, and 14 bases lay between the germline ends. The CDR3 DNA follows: TGTGCCAGCAGCCCTACCGGAGGGATCTACAATGAGCAGTTCTTC. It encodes CASSPTGGIYNEQFF.

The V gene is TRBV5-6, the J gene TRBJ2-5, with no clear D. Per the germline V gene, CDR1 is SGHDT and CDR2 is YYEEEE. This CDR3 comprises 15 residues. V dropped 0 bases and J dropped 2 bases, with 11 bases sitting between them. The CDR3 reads CASSLVFGTQETQYF. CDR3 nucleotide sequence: TGTGCCAGCAGCTTGGTATTCGGAACGCAAGAGACCCAGTACTTC. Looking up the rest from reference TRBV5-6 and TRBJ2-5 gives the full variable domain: DAGVTQSPTHLIKTRGQQVTLRCSPKSGHDTVSWYQQALGQGPQFIFQYYEEEERQRGNFPDRFSGHQFPNYSSELNVNALLLGDSALYLCASSLVFGTQETQYFGPGTRLLVL.

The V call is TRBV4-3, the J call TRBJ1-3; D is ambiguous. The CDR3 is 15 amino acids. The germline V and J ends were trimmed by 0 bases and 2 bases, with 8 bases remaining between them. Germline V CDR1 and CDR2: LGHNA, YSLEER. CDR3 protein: CASSQDQGTGNTIYF. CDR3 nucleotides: TGCGCCAGCAGCCAAGATCAAGGGACTGGAAACACCATATATTTT.

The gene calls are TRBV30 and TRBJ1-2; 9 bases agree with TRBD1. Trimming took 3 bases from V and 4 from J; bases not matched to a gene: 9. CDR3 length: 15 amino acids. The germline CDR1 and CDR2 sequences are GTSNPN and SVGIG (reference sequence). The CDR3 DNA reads TGTGCCTGGAGGGCGACAGGGGGGCAGTTCTATGGCTACACCTTC. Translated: CAWRATGGQFYGYTF. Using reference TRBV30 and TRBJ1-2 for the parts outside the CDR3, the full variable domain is SQTIHQWPATLVQPVGSPLSLECTVEGTSNPNLYWYRQAAGRGLQLLFYSVGIGQISSEVPQNLSASRPQDRQFILSSKKLLLSDSGFYLCAWRATGGQFYGYTFGSGTRLTVV.